The TCR beta chain under discussion was sequenced for a study of blood T cell repertoires in COVID-19. Assay used: immunoSEQ multiplex PCR; TCRdb lists only in-frame clones, some missing. Here the sample spans 150,000 or so clones, approximately 95% being singletons. The CDR3 is 16 residues long. The germline CDR1 and CDR2 sequences are SGHNT and YYREEE (reference sequence). V was pared by 4 bases and J by 0 bases, with 4 bases of the junction left unmatched. V is TRBV5-4 and J is TRBJ2-2; TRBD1 matches at 9 bases. This receptor was identified in a woman aged 50 to 65 with acute or convalescent COVID-19. What was sequenced was peripheral blood. The CDR3 region has the DNA TGTGCCAGCAGCCGGGGACAGGGCGCGAACACCGGGGAGCTGTTTTTT. Its translation is CASSRGQGANTGELFF.